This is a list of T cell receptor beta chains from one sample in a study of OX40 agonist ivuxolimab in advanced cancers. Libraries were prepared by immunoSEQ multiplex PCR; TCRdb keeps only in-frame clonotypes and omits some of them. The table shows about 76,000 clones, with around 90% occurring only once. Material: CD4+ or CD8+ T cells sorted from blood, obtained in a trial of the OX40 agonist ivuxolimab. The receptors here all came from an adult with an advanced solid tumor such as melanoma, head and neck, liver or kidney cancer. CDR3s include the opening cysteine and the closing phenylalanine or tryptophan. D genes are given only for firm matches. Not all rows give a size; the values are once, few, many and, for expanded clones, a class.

CASSFNRRDASPLHF TGTGCCAGCAGCTTTAACAGGAGGGACGCCTCACCCCTCCACTTT . TRBJ1-6 TRBV7-2 .
CASSQSIRNQPQHF TGCGCCAGCAGTCAATCAATCCGCAATCAGCCCCAGCATTTT . TRBJ1-5 TRBV23-1 .
CASTDSLARYNEQFF TGTGCCAGTACTGACTCGCTAGCGAGATACAATGAGCAGTTCTTC . TRBJ2-1 TRBV19 .
CASREGTSHSPLHF TGCGCCAGCAGGGAGGGGACTTCCCATTCACCCCTCCACTTT . TRBJ1-6 TRBV5-1 .
CASGGLGINEQFF TGTGCCAGCGGCGGACTAGGGATTAATGAGCAGTTCTTC TRBD2 TRBJ2-1 TRBV6-4 .
CASNIWGANEQFF TGTGCCAGTAATATATGGGGGGCCAATGAGCAGTTCTTC . TRBJ2-1 TRBV19 .
CASSIRGMDTEAFF TGTGCCAGTAGTATCCGAGGGATGGACACTGAAGCTTTCTTT . TRBJ1-1 TRBV19 .
CASSQQQQLVYGYTF TGCGCCAGCAGCCAACAACAGCAACTCGTCTATGGCTACACCTTC . TRBJ1-2 TRBV4-1 .
CASSEGGAHGSGNTIYF TGTGCCAGCAGTGAAGGGGGGGCGCATGGGTCTGGAAACACCATATATTTT . TRBJ1-3 TRBV2 .
CASSPRDGETQYF TGTGCCAGTAGCCCCAGGGATGGAGAGACCCAGTACTTC . TRBJ2-5 TRBV19 .
CASSRSRELLSYTF TGCGCCAGCAGCCGGAGCCGGGAGCTCTTAAGCTACACCTTC . TRBJ1-2 TRBV5-1 .
CASKSTGGMYEQFF TGTGCCAGTAAGAGCACAGGGGGCATGTATGAGCAGTTCTTC TRBD1 TRBJ2-1 TRBV19 .
CASSLESENSPLHF TGTGCCAGCAGCTTAGAAAGTGAGAATTCACCCCTCCACTTT . TRBJ1-6 TRBV7-9 few
CASSLERGGWGGELFF TGTGCCAGCAGCCTCGAGCGGGGGGGCTGGGGCGGGGAGCTGTTTTTT TRBD2 TRBJ2-2 TRBV27 .
CAWSIYFGQGEDSYNSPLHF TGTGCCTGGAGTATCTACTTCGGACAGGGGGAGGACTCCTATAATTCACCCCTCCACTTT TRBD1 TRBJ1-6 TRBV30 .
CAISGGRGNYGYTF TGTGCCATCAGTGGTGGCAGGGGTAACTATGGCTACACCTTC . TRBJ1-2 TRBV10-3 .
CASSLVGVGQNTGELFF TGTGCCAGCAGCTTAGTGGGCGTAGGGCAGAACACCGGGGAGCTGTTTTTT . TRBJ2-2 TRBV7-2 .
CASSRKQGTNEKLFF TGTGCCAGCAGCCGAAAACAGGGCACTAATGAAAAACTGTTTTTT . TRBJ1-4 TRBV25-1 .
CAWSVPRNTEAFF TGTGCCTGGAGTGTTCCTAGGAACACTGAAGCTTTCTTT . TRBJ1-1 TRBV30 .
CASQDRGGSPLHF TGTGCCAGTCAAGACAGGGGTGGCTCACCCCTCCACTTT TRBD1 TRBJ1-6 TRBV19 once
CASSMGGQTDTQYF TGTGCCAGTAGTATGGGGGGGCAGACAGATACGCAGTATTTT . TRBJ2-3 TRBV19 .
CASSSGLAGGPYNEQFF TGTGCCAGCAGCTCAGGACTAGCGGGGGGGCCTTACAATGAGCAGTTCTTC TRBD2 TRBJ2-1 TRBV11-2 .
CASSLAGYSYNEQFF TGTGCCAGCAGTTTAGCGGGGTACTCCTACAATGAGCAGTTCTTC . TRBJ2-1 TRBV28 .
CASSPRGQGQETQYF TGCGCCAGCAGCCCCCGGGGACAGGGCCAAGAGACCCAGTACTTC TRBD1 TRBJ2-5 TRBV5-1 .
CASSFDYEKETQYF TGTGCCAGCAGCTTTGATTATGAAAAAGAGACCCAGTACTTC . TRBJ2-5 TRBV5-4 .
CATGWGYEQYF TGTGCCACCGGTTGGGGTTACGAGCAGTACTTC . TRBJ2-7 TRBV6-6 .
CARMNNRGNTQYF TGCGCCAGGATGAATAACAGGGGGAATACGCAGTATTTT TRBD1 TRBJ2-3 TRBV23-1 .
CASSYSRGARYGYTF TGTGCCAGCAGTTACTCTCGGGGGGCTCGTTATGGCTACACCTTC . TRBJ1-2 TRBV6-5 .
CASSTQGKTEAFF TGTGCCAGCAGCACTCAGGGGAAAACTGAAGCTTTCTTT . TRBJ1-1 TRBV27 .
CASSLGGTTDTQYF TGTGCCAGCTCACTGGGGGGCACCACAGATACGCAGTATTTT . TRBJ2-3 TRBV18 .
CASSLGRGRGIYGYTF TGTGCCAGCAGCTTGGGGCGAGGCAGGGGGATCTATGGCTACACCTTC TRBD1 TRBJ1-2 TRBV5-8 .
CASSVEGGGLTTDTQYF TGTGCCAGCAGCGTAGAGGGCGGGGGGTTGACCACAGATACGCAGTATTTT TRBD2 TRBJ2-3 TRBV9 .
CASSPGTGEPFF TGCGCCAGCAGCCCCGGGACAGGGGAACCTTTCTTT TRBD1 TRBJ1-1 TRBV5-1 .
CASSSQGRGYTF TGTGCCAGCAGCTCACAGGGACGTGGCTACACCTTC . TRBJ1-2 TRBV11-2 .
CASSLVASTEAFF TGTGCCAGCAGCTTAGTGGCATCTACTGAAGCTTTCTTT . TRBJ1-1 TRBV11-3 .
CASRRGGSTDTQYF TGTGCCAGCAGACGGGGGGGGAGCACAGATACGCAGTATTTT TRBD2 TRBJ2-3 TRBV6-5 .
CASSPGIGSSTDTQYF TGTGCCAGCAGCCCCGGAATCGGGTCCAGCACAGATACGCAGTATTTT . TRBJ2-3 TRBV28 .
CASSLEGWAYNEQFF TGCGCCAGCAGCTTGGAGGGTTGGGCCTACAATGAGCAGTTCTTC . TRBJ2-1 TRBV5-1 once
CASSLWGTSGTTDTQYF TGTGCCAGCAGCTTATGGGGGACTAGCGGCACCACAGATACGCAGTATTTT TRBD2 TRBJ2-3 TRBV7-3 .
CASSQGRETQYF TGTGCCAGCAGTCAGGGGAGGGAGACCCAGTACTTC . TRBJ2-5 TRBV6-1 .
CASSRLSSGANVLTF TGTGCCAGCAGCCGACTGAGCTCTGGGGCCAACGTCCTGACTTTC . TRBJ2-6 TRBV27 .
CAARGGKDGYTF TGTGCTGCTCGTGGGGGTAAGGATGGCTACACCTTC . TRBJ1-2 TRBV2 .
CASSQFFYGYTF TGTGCCAGTAGTCAGTTCTTCTATGGCTACACCTTC . TRBJ1-2 TRBV19 .
CASSPGRGGSPLHF TGTGCCAGCAGTCCGGGGAGGGGGGGTTCACCCCTCCACTTT . TRBJ1-6 TRBV2 .
CASSPDRVVYSPLHF TGTGCCAGCAGTCCGGACAGGGTCGTGTATTCACCTCTCCACTTT TRBD1 TRBJ1-6 TRBV28 .
CASKGLGAGTTNYGYTF TGTGCCAGTAAAGGTCTAGGGGCAGGGACTACCAATTATGGCTACACCTTC . TRBJ1-2 TRBV19 .
CAWSRQTQETQYF TGTGCCTGGAGTCGCCAAACCCAAGAGACCCAGTACTTC . TRBJ2-5 TRBV30 .
CASSFPEGYGYTF TGTGCCAGCAGTTTCCCGGAGGGCTATGGCTACACCTTC . TRBJ1-2 TRBV28 .
CASKPITDSYNEQFF TGTGCCAGCAAACCAATTACAGACAGTTACAATGAGCAGTTCTTC . TRBJ2-1 TRBV6-5 .
CASREDRLNTEAFF TGTGCCAGCAGAGAAGACAGGCTGAACACTGAAGCTTTCTTT . TRBJ1-1 TRBV2 .
CASSQSWDGCDFEEQYF TGCGCCAGCAGTCAATCGTGGGATGGGTGTGACTTTGAAGAGCAGTACTTC . TRBJ2-7 TRBV23-1 .
CASSQLLRGRTF TGTGCCAGCAGCCAACTACTGAGGGGGCGGACCTTC TRBD1 TRBJ1-2 TRBV5-8 .
CASSPGTVSNQPQHF TGTGCCAGCTCTCCCGGGACAGTTAGCAATCAGCCCCAGCATTTT TRBD1 TRBJ1-5 TRBV18 .